One T cell receptor beta chain is described in this entry. Cells sorted as Tregs were CD4+, CD25+ and CD127-/low. Semi-nested PCR with Nested Universal Primer A followed constant-region reverse priming of full-length variable regions. MiXCR, run by TCRdb on the 5' RACE reads, gives a single entry per CDR3 protein. The sample holds more than 9,000 distinct CDR3 sequences, roughly 18% seen once. The CDR3 runs to 15 residues. The germline V gene has CDR1 SGHAT and CDR2 FQNNGV. With 4 bases removed from V and 6 bases from J, the gap between germline ends came to 17 bases. This TCR was recovered from a female donor with breast cancer. Source material: Tregs sorted from a lymph node. The V and J genes are TRBV11-2 and TRBJ2-3, with D possibly being TRBD2 (6 bases). The CDR3 sequence: CASSSWDPAGDTQYF. The DNA for the CDR3 is TGTGCCAGCAGCTCTTGGGACCCTGCGGGGGATACGCAGTATTTT.